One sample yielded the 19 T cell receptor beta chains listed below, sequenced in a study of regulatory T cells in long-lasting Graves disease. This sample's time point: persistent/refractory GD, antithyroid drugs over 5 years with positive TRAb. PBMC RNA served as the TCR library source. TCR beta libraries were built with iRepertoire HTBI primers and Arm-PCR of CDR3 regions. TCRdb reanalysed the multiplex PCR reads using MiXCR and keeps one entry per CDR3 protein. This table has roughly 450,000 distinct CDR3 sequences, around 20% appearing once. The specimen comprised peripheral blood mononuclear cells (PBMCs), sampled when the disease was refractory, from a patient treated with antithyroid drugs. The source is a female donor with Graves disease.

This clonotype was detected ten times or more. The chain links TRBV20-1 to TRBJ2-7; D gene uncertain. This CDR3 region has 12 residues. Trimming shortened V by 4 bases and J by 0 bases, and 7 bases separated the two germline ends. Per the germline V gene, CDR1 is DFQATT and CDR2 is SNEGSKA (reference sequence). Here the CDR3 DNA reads TGCAGTGCTAACGTCAACTCCTACGAGCAGTACTTC. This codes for CSANVNSYEQYF.

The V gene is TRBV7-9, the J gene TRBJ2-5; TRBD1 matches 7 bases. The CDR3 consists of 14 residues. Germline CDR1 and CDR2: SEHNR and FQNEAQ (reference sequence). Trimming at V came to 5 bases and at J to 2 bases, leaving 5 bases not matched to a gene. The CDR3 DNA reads TGTGCCAGCAGCGACAGGGTCAATCAAGAGACCCAGTACTTC. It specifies CASSDRVNQETQYF.

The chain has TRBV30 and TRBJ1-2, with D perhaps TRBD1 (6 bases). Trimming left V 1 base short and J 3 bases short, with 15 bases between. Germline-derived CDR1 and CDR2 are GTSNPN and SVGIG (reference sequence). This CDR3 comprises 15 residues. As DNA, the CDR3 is TGTGCCTGGAGTGACGACAGGAAAGTATACTATGGCTACACCTTC. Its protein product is CAWSDDRKVYYGYTF.

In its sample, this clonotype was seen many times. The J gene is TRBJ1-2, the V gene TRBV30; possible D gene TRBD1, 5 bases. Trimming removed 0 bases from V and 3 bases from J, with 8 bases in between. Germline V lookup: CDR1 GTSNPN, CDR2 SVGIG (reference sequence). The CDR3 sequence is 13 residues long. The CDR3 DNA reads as TGTGCCTGGAGTGTAGACAGAGACTATGGCTACACCTTC. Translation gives CAWSVDRDYGYTF.

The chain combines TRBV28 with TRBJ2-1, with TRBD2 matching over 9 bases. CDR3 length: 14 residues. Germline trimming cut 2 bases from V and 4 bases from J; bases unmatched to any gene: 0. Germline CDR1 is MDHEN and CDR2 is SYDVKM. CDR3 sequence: CASSLAGGYNEQFF. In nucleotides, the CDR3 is TGTGCCAGCAGTTTAGCGGGAGGGTACAATGAGCAGTTCTTC.

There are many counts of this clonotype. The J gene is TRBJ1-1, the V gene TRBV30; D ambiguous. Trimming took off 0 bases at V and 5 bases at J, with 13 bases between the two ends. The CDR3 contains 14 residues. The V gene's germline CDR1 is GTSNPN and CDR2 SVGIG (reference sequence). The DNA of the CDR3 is TGTGCCTGGAGTGTACCAGTAGGGAGGACTGAAGCTTTCTTT. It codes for CAWSVPVGRTEAFF.

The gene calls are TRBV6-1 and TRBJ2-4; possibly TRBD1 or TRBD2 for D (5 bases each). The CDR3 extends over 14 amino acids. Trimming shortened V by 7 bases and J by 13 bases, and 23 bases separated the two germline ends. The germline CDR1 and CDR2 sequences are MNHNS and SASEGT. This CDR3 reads CASTREQVFLEQYF. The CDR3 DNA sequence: TGTGCCAGCACCCGGGAACAGGTGTTTTTGGAGCAGTACTTC.

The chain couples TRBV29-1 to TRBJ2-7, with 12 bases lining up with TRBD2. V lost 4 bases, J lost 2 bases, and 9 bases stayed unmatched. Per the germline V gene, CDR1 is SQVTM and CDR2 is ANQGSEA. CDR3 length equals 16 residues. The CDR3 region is CSVVGLAGPSTYEQYF. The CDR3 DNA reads TGCAGCGTTGTAGGACTAGCGGGACCCTCGACCTACGAGCAGTACTTC.

The DNA for the CDR3 is TGTGCCAGCAGCTTGCAAGCGGGAGGTAAAAACATTCAGTACTTC. Translated, it gives CASSLQAGGKNIQYF. The J gene is TRBJ2-4, the V gene TRBV5-6, with TRBD2 matching over 9 bases. With V trimmed by 1 base and J by 4 bases, 3 bases remained unmatched. The CDR3 length is 15 residues. Germline loops: CDR1 SGHDT, CDR2 YYEEEE.

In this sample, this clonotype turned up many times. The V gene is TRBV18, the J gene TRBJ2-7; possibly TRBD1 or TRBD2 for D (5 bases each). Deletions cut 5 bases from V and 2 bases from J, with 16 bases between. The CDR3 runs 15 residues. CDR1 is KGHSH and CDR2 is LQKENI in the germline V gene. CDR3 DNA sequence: TGTGCCAGCTCAAGCCGGGACCCGACCACCTACGAGCAGTACTTC. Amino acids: CASSSRDPTTYEQYF.

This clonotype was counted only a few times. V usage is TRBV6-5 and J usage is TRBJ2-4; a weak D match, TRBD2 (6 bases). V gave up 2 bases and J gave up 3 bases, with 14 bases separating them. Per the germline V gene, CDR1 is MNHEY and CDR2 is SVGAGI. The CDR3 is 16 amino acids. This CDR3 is CASSYEVSGHKNIQYF. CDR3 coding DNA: TGTGCCAGCAGTTACGAGGTTAGCGGCCACAAAAACATTCAGTACTTC.

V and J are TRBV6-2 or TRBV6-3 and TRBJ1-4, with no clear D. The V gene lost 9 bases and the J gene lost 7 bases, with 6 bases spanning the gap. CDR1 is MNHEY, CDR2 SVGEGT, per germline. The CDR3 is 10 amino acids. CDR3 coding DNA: TGTGCCAGTGGCGGTGAAAAACTGTTTTTT. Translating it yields CASGGEKLFF.

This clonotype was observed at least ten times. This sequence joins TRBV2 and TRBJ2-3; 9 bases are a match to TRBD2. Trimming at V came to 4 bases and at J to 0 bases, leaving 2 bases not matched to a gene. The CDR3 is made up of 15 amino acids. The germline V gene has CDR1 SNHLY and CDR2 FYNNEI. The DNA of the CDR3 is TGTGCCAGCAGTGCTAGCGGGGACAGCACAGATACGCAGTATTTT. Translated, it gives CASSASGDSTDTQYF.

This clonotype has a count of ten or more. In DNA form, the CDR3 reads TGTGCCAGCAGTATCGGGGAGAGGCCTCAAGAGACCCAGTACTTC. Translating it yields CASSIGERPQETQYF. This sequence joins TRBV7-8 and TRBJ2-5, with a tentative D call TRBD2 (5 bases). V lost 6 bases and J 2 bases, leaving 16 bases between the germline ends. The CDR3 spans 15 residues. The V gene's germline CDR1 is SGHVS and CDR2 FQNEAQ.

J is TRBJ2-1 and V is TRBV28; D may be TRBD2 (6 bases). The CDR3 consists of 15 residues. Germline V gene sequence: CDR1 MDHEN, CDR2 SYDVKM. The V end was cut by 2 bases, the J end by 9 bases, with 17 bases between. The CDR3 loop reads CASSLRDWGWAEQFF. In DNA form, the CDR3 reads TGTGCCAGCAGTTTACGGGACTGGGGCTGGGCTGAGCAGTTCTTC.

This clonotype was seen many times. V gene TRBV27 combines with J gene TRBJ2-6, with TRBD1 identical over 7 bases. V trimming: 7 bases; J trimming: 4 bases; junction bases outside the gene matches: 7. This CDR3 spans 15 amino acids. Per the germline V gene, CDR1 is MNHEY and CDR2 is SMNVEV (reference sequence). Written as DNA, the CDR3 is TGTGCCAGCAACAGGGGTGGTTCCGGGGCCAACGTCCTGACTTTC. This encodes CASNRGGSGANVLTF.

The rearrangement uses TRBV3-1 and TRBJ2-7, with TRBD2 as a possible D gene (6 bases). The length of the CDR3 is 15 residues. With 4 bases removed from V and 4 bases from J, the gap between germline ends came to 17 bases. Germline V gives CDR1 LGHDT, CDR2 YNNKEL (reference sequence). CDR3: CASSPAGGMGYEQYF. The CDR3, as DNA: TGTGCCAGCAGCCCGGCGGGCGGGATGGGGTACGAGCAGTACTTC.

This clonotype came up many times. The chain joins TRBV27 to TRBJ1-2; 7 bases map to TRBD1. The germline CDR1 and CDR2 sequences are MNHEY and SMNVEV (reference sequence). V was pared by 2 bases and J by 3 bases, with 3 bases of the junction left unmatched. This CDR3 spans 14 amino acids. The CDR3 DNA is TGTGCCAGCAGTTTAACAGGGGCTGACTATGGCTACACCTTC. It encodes CASSLTGADYGYTF.

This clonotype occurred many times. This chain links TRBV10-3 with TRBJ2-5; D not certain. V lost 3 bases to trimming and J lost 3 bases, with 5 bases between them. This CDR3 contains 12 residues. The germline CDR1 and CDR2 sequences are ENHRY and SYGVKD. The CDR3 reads CAISDWEETQYF. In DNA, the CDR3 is TGTGCCATCAGTGACTGGGAAGAGACCCAGTACTTC.